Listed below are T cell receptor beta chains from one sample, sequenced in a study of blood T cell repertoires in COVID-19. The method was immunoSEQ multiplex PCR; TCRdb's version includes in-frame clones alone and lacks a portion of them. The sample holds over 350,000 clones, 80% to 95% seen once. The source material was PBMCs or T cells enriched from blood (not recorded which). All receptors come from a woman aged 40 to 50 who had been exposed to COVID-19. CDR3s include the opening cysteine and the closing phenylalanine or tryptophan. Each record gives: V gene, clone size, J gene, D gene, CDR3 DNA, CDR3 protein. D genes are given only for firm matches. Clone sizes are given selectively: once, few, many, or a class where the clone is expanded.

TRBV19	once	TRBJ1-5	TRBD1	TGTGCCAGTATGCTCCGGGACAGCCGAAATCAGCCCCAGCATTTT	CASMLRDSRNQPQHF
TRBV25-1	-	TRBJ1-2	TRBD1	TGTGCCAGCAGTGAAGGGGACAGGGTTATGGGCTACACCTTC	CASSEGDRVMGYTF
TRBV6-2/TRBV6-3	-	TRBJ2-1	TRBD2	TGTGCCAGCAGTAGACTAGCGGGGGGGGCAGAGCAGTTCTTC	CASSRLAGGAEQFF
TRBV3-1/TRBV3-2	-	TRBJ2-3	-	TGTGCCAGCAGCCAAGGGGCGGGAAAAATACGCACAGATACGCAGTATTTT	CASSQGAGKIRTDTQYF
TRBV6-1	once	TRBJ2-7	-	TGTGCCAGCAGTGAAGGGCCTTACTCCTACGAGCAGTACTTC	CASSEGPYSYEQYF
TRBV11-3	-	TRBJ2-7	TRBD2	TGTGCCAGCAGCCCCTCCCTAGCGGGGACCTACGAGCAGTACTTC	CASSPSLAGTYEQYF
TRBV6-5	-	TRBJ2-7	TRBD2	TGTGCCAGCAGTTTAGCGGGGGGTACGCTATACGAGCAGTACTTC	CASSLAGGTLYEQYF
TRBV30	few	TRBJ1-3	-	TGTGCCTTCCGGGTGGACTCTGGAAACACCATATATTTT	CAFRVDSGNTIYF
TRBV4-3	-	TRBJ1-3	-	TGCGCCAGCAGCCAAGATTCCGGGAGCCGAAACACCATATATTTT	CASSQDSGSRNTIYF
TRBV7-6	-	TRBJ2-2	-	TGTGCCAGCAGCTTTCCCCCCAGCGCGAACACCGGGGAGCTGTTTTTT	CASSFPPSANTGELFF
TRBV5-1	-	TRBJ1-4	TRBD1	TGCGCCAGCAGCTCAACAGGGGGGCAAGATGAAAAACTGTTTTTT	CASSSTGGQDEKLFF
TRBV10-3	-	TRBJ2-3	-	TGTGCCATCAGTGTAGGGCCAGGGAGCACAGATACGCAGTATTTT	CAISVGPGSTDTQYF
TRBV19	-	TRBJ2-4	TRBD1	TGTGCCAGTAGCCACCAGGGACAGCGTGGGAACATTCAGTACTTC	CASSHQGQRGNIQYF
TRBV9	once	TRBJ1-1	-	TGTGCCAGCAGCGCAACCGAGGGAGGGGTGACTGAAGCTTTCTTT	CASSATEGGVTEAFF
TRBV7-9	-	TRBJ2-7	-	TGTGCCAGCAGCCTTACACCCTACGAGCAGTACTTC	CASSLTPYEQYF
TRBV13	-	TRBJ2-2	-	TGTGCCAGCAGCCCAAAGATGACAGGCCACGGGGAGCTGTTTTTT	CASSPKMTGHGELFF
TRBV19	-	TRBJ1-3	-	TGTGCCAGTAGTGTTCGACAGAGCGGAAACACCATATATTTT	CASSVRQSGNTIYF
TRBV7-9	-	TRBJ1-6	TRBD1	TGTGCCAGCAGTCCCGGGACAGGGGGTTCTTCACCCCTCCACTTT	CASSPGTGGSSPLHF
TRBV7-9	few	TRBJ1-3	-	TGTGCCAGCAGCTTAGGGACCCAGGGTCCCTCTGGAAACACCATATATTTT	CASSLGTQGPSGNTIYF
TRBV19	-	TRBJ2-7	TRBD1	TGTGCCACCAGACAGGGTGTATTCCCCTACGAGCAGTACTTC	CATRQGVFPYEQYF
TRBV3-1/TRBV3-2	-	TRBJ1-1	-	TGTGCCAGCAGTTCACCGGTGGACACTGAAGCTTTCTTT	CASSSPVDTEAFF
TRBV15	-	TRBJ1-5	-	TGTGCCACCAGCAGAGATAGGGGGACACCTACACCGCCCCAGCATTTT	CATSRDRGTPTPPQHF
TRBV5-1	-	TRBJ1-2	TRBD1	TGCGCCAGCAGTGAAGGCGGGACAGGGCCCTATGGCTACACCTTC	CASSEGGTGPYGYTF
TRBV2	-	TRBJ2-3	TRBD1	TGTGCCAGCAGGAGGACAGGGCGGACAGATACGCAGTATTTT	CASRRTGRTDTQYF
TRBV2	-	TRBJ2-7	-	TGTGCCAGCAGCATTCTCCCGGACAGCTACGAGCAGTACTTC	CASSILPDSYEQYF
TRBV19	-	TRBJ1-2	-	TGTGCCAGTATGATCGACAGTGCTAACTATGGCTACACCTTC	CASMIDSANYGYTF
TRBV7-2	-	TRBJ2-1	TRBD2	TGTGCCAGCAGCTTAGCCCAGCGGGGGGGCCGGGAGCAGTTCTTC	CASSLAQRGGREQFF
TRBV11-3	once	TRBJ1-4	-	TGTGCCAGCAGCTTAGGCTCTGGGACAAAGCCCCTCTTT	CASSLGSGTKPLF
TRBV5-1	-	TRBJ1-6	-	TGCGCCAGCAGCTTGAGATTGGGGGGTACTCGTAATTCACCCCTCCACTTT	CASSLRLGGTRNSPLHF